These 4 T cell receptor beta chains were sequenced from one sample in a study of OX40 agonist ivuxolimab in advanced cancers. Libraries were prepared by immunoSEQ multiplex PCR; TCRdb keeps only in-frame clonotypes and omits some of them. The sample shows under 55,000 clones, around 90% of them seen only once. The sample was CD4+ or CD8+ T cells sorted from blood, taken in a trial of the OX40 agonist ivuxolimab. These receptors were taken from an adult with an advanced solid tumor such as melanoma, head and neck, liver or kidney cancer.

The rearrangement joins TRBV7-8 to TRBJ2-7; D is perhaps TRBD2 (5 bases). In germline, CDR1 is SGHVS, CDR2 FQNEAQ. The V and J ends lost 0 bases and 7 bases respectively, with 10 bases between them. CDR3 length: 13 amino acids. The CDR3 nucleotides are TGTGCCAGCAGCTTAGCCGGGGAGAGGGAGCAGTACTTC. Translated, it gives CASSLAGEREQYF. Full variable domain (rest looked up from reference TRBV7-8 and TRBJ2-7): GAGVSQSPRYKVAKRGQDVALRCDPISGHVSLFWYQQALGQGPEFLTYFQNEAQLDKSGLPSDRFFAERPEGSVSTLKIQRTQQEDSAVYLCASSLAGEREQYFGPGTRLTVT.

The chain employs TRBV4-1 and TRBJ1-1, with TRBD1 identical over 8 bases. Germline trimming cut 4 bases from V and 11 bases from J; bases unmatched to any gene: 9. The CDR3 is 13 residues long. Germline CDR1 reads MGHRA; CDR2 reads YSYEKL. Here the CDR3 reads CASSLAGQGRAFF. For the CDR3, the DNA is TGCGCCAGCAGCCTAGCTGGACAGGGCCGCGCTTTCTTT.

The rearrangement joins TRBV19 to TRBJ2-1, with TRBD1 matching 10 bases. V was pared by 6 bases and J by 5 bases, with 7 bases of the junction left unmatched. Germline V gene data show CDR1 as LNHDA and CDR2 as SQIVND (reference sequence). The CDR3 has 15 amino acids. CDR3 sequence reads: CASSSDRGRNNEQFF. The DNA of the CDR3 is TGTGCCAGTAGCTCCGACAGGGGGCGTAACAATGAGCAGTTCTTC.

The rearrangement links TRBV7-9 to TRBJ2-3; possibly TRBD1 for D (6 bases). Trimming removed 5 bases from V and 0 bases from J, with 15 bases in between. The length of the CDR3 is 16 residues. From germline, CDR1 is SEHNR and CDR2 FQNEAQ (reference sequence). Written as DNA, the CDR3 is TGTGCCAGCAGCCCCCGGACAGAACAAAGCACAGATACGCAGTATTTT. Amino acids: CASSPRTEQSTDTQYF.